Listed below are T cell receptor beta chains from one sample, sequenced in a study of CD8 T cells in ankylosing spondylitis. One entry per CDR3 protein, called by TCRdb with MiXCR from the 5' RACE reads. The table includes 200,000 to 250,000 distinct CDR3 sequences, around 11% detected once. Input material: blood, either unsorted or a sorted T cell fraction (not recorded which). These receptors were obtained from a male donor with ankylosing spondylitis or in good health (not recorded which). The CDR3 runs from the conserved cysteine through the conserved F or W. D genes are given only for firm matches. The size field is filled for only some rows; it gives once, few, many or a size class.

v_gene: TRBV20-1; abundance: few; j_gene: TRBJ2-1; d_gene: TRBD2; CDR3aa: CSASIDLERLAGAGVEQFF; CDR3nt: TGCAGTGCCTCAATAGACCTGGAGAGGCTAGCGGGGGCTGGGGTTGAGCAGTTCTTC
v_gene: TRBV29-1; abundance: many; j_gene: TRBJ2-3; d_gene: .; CDR3aa: CSVVRGLNTDTQYF; CDR3nt: TGCAGCGTTGTTCGGGGCTTGAACACAGATACGCAGTATTTT
v_gene: TRBV2; abundance: .; j_gene: TRBJ2-7; d_gene: TRBD1; CDR3aa: CASTDTGASSYEQYF; CDR3nt: TGTGCCAGCACTGATACAGGGGCGAGCTCCTACGAGCAGTACTTC
v_gene: TRBV7-3; abundance: many; j_gene: TRBJ1-1; d_gene: TRBD1; CDR3aa: CASSPRGQLAAFF; CDR3nt: TGTGCCAGCAGCCCGAGGGGACAGTTGGCGGCTTTCTTT
v_gene: TRBV29-1; abundance: many; j_gene: TRBJ2-5; d_gene: .; CDR3aa: CSVEDLGLRGVLQETQYF; CDR3nt: TGCAGCGTTGAAGATTTGGGTCTGAGGGGGGTTCTTCAAGAGACCCAGTACTTC
v_gene: TRBV5-5; abundance: many; j_gene: TRBJ2-1; d_gene: .; CDR3aa: CASSLLGTRGSEQFF; CDR3nt: TGTGCCAGCAGCTTGTTAGGGACAAGAGGCAGTGAGCAGTTCTTC
v_gene: TRBV20-1; abundance: many; j_gene: TRBJ2-2; d_gene: TRBD1; CDR3aa: CSASGTVPGELFF; CDR3nt: TGCAGTGCTAGCGGGACAGTCCCCGGGGAGCTGTTTTTT
v_gene: TRBV12-3/TRBV12-4; abundance: many; j_gene: TRBJ2-3; d_gene: .; CDR3aa: CASSLRATQYF; CDR3nt: TGTGCCAGCAGTTTACGGGCTACGCAGTATTTT
v_gene: TRBV20-1; abundance: many; j_gene: TRBJ2-7; d_gene: .; CDR3aa: CSARALDGTYEQYF; CDR3nt: TGCAGTGCTAGAGCACTCGACGGAACCTACGAGCAGTACTTC
v_gene: TRBV27; abundance: many; j_gene: TRBJ2-1; d_gene: TRBD2; CDR3aa: CASSGLAGGPWNEQFF; CDR3nt: TGTGCCAGCAGTGGCCTAGCGGGAGGGCCATGGAATGAGCAGTTCTTC
v_gene: TRBV5-1; abundance: many; j_gene: TRBJ2-3; d_gene: TRBD2; CDR3aa: CASSLDSGRTDTQYF; CDR3nt: TGCGCCAGCAGCTTGGATAGCGGGCGCACAGATACGCAGTATTTT
v_gene: TRBV12-3/TRBV12-4; abundance: many; j_gene: TRBJ1-1; d_gene: .; CDR3aa: CASSLAPRGNTEAFF; CDR3nt: TGTGCCAGCAGTTTAGCGCCCCGGGGGAACACTGAAGCTTTCTTT